This T cell receptor (beta chain) comes out of a study of blood T cell repertoires in COVID-19. For the study at large: The United States, Italy and Spain were the sources of the acute and convalescent COVID-19 samples. PBMCs, B-cell-depleted T cells, or T cells were the source of the cDNA or gDNA that made up the material.

The CDR3 has 14 amino acids. V lost 6 bases and J lost 4; bases outside the gene matches: 7. In germline, CDR1 is MNHEY, CDR2 SVGAGI. In the authors' methods: Reference gene primer amplification yielded estimated nucleated cell counts. Libraries were prepared by immunoSEQ multiplex PCR; TCRdb keeps only in-frame clonotypes and omits some of them. From that table come the V and J calls and clone size; the DNA was used to work out D and trimming. The data show about 70,000 clones, nearly 80% seen once. What was sequenced was peripheral blood. The V and J genes are TRBV6-5 and TRBJ1-2; TRBD1 aligns across 8 bases. The receptor comes from a woman in her sixties with acute or convalescent COVID-19. The CDR3 nucleotides are TGTGCCAGCAGGACGCCTACAGGGGGCTATGGCTACACCTTC. Encoded protein: CASRTPTGGYGYTF.